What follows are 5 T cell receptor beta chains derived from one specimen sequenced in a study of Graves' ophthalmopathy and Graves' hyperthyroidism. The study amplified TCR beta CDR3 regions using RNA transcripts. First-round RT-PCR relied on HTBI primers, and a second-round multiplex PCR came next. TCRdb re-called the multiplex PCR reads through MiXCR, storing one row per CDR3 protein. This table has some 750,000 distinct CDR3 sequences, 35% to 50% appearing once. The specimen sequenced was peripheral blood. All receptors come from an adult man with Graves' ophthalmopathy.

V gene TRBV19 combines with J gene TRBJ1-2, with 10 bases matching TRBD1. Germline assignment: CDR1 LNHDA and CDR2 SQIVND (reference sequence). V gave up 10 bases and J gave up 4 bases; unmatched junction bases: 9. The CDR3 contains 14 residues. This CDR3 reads CAISLTGGVYGYTF. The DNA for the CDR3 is TGTGCCATCAGTCTGACAGGGGGCGTCTATGGCTACACCTTC.

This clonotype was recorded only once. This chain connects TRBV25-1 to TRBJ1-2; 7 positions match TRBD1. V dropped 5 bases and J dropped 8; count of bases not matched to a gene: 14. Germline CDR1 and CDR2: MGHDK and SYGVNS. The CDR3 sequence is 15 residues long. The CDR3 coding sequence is TGTGCCAGCAGTTCCCCCCGTCGGCAGGGGGGGGGCTACACCTTC. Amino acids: CASSSPRRQGGGYTF.

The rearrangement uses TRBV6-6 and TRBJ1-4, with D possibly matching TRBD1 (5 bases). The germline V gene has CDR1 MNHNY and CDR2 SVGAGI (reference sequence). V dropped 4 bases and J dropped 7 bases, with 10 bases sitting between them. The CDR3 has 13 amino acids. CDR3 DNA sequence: TGTGCCAGCAGTTTGTGGGGCCGTGAAAAACTGTTTTTT. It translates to CASSLWGREKLFF.

This chain's CDR3 is CASSLRQGREHF. The CDR3 DNA sequence: TGTGCCAGCAGCCTCCGACAGGGAAGAGAGCATTTT. The chain recombines TRBV28 with TRBJ1-5, with 7 bases lining up with TRBD1. CDR3 size: 12 residues. The germline CDR1 and CDR2 sequences are MDHEN and SYDVKM. V shed 6 bases, J shed 14 bases, and the junction held 10 bases outside the gene matches.

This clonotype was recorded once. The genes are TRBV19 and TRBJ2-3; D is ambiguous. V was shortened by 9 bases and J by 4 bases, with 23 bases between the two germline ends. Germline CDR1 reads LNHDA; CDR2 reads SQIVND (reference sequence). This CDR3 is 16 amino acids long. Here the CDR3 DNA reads TGTGCCAGCAGCCGTTCCGGGCCCCGAGAGTCAGATACGCAGTATTTT. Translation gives CASSRSGPRESDTQYF.